These T cell receptor beta chains were read from a single sample in a study of cytomegalovirus exposure and HLA in healthy donors. Method: immunoSEQ multiplex PCR; TCRdb's copy keeps in-frame clones and lacks some. Among fewer than 200,000 clones listed, around 81% were seen once. Sample: PBMCs. These receptors were taken from a woman aged 25 to 39 in good health and CMV-seronegative. Each CDR3 is given with its conserved first and last residue. The order of the fields is J gene, clone size, D gene, V gene, CDR3 protein, CDR3 DNA. A D gene is named only where the DNA matches it firmly. Only part of the rows carry a size: once, few, many, or a class if the clone is expanded.

TRBJ1-2	once	TRBD1	TRBV5-1	CASSFQGDYGYTF	TGCGCCAGCAGCTTTCAGGGGGACTATGGCTACACCTTC
TRBJ2-3	once	TRBD1	TRBV10-3	CAISPGQSTDTQYF	TGTGCCATCAGCCCGGGACAGAGCACAGATACGCAGTATTTT
TRBJ1-1	once	-	TRBV6-6	CASSYVARTEAFF	TGTGCCAGCAGTTACGTGGCACGCACTGAAGCTTTCTTT
TRBJ1-4	once	-	TRBV19	CASSIVLRGFGEKLFF	TGTGCCAGTAGTATAGTTCTTCGGGGGTTTGGTGAAAAACTGTTTTTT
TRBJ2-7	-	-	TRBV5-4	CASSWGGKSLAVTYEQYF	TGTGCCAGCAGCTGGGGAGGCAAGTCGCTCGCGGTAACCTACGAGCAGTACTTC
TRBJ2-7	few	-	TRBV4-1	CASSRLLGTNEQYF	TGCGCCAGCAGCCGACTGCTAGGTACAAACGAGCAGTACTTC
TRBJ1-4	-	-	TRBV5-6	CASSLERASNEKLFF	TGTGCCAGCAGCTTGGAGAGGGCGTCTAATGAAAAACTGTTTTTT
TRBJ1-2	-	TRBD1	TRBV28	CASRRTGSPSSYGYTF	TGTGCCAGCAGAAGGACAGGGAGCCCCTCATCCTATGGCTACACCTTC
TRBJ1-2	-	TRBD1	TRBV27	CASSPTGGRFGYTF	TGTGCCAGCAGTCCAACAGGGGGCCGATTTGGCTACACCTTC
TRBJ2-4	-	-	TRBV5-6	CASSLRGNSQYF	TGTGCCAGCAGCTTACGCGGGAACAGTCAGTACTTC
TRBJ2-3	-	-	TRBV7-9	CASSRSGGRDIHTQYF	TGTGCCAGCAGCCGATCCGGAGGGAGGGACATACATACGCAGTATTTT
TRBJ2-3	few	TRBD1	TRBV6-5	CASSTGQGTDTQYF	TGTGCCAGCAGTACAGGACAGGGCACAGATACGCAGTATTTT
TRBJ2-7	-	TRBD1	TRBV18	CASSPEQGTYEQYF	TGTGCCAGCTCACCTGAACAGGGGACCTACGAGCAGTACTTC
TRBJ2-1	few	TRBD2	TRBV19	CASSISGAVAGGNEQFF	TGTGCCAGTAGTATTTCTGGGGCGGTAGCGGGGGGCAATGAGCAGTTCTTC
TRBJ2-1	-	TRBD2	TRBV4-2	CASSQEEGVTSGRHEQFF	TGTGCCAGCAGCCAAGAGGAAGGAGTAACTAGCGGGAGACATGAGCAGTTCTTC
TRBJ2-2	-	-	TRBV28	CASSLQGNTGELFF	TGTGCCAGCAGTCTACAGGGGAACACCGGGGAGCTGTTTTTT
TRBJ2-2	-	TRBD2	TRBV11-3	CASSPGLAGPNTGELFF	TGTGCCAGCAGCCCAGGACTAGCGGGACCGAACACCGGGGAGCTGTTTTTT
TRBJ1-2	-	-	TRBV28	CASDANGSNGYTF	TGTGCCAGCGACGCTAACGGGAGCAATGGCTACACCTTC
TRBJ2-1	-	-	TRBV4-1	CASSWDNNEQFF	TGCGCCAGCAGCTGGGACAACAATGAGCAGTTCTTC
TRBJ1-2	once	TRBD1	TRBV27	CASSLNTGAFNYGYTF	TGTGCCAGCAGTTTGAACACAGGGGCCTTTAACTATGGCTACACCTTC
TRBJ2-1	-	-	TRBV28	CASRTGGGTSEQFF	TGTGCCAGCAGGACTGGAGGGGGCACGAGTGAGCAGTTCTTC
TRBJ2-7	-	TRBD1	TRBV11-2	CASSPTGGPYEQYF	TGTGCCAGCAGCCCTACAGGGGGCCCCTACGAGCAGTACTTC
TRBJ1-1	-	-	TRBV4-3	CASSQSRGNTEAFF	TGCGCCAGCAGCCAATCACGGGGGAACACTGAAGCTTTCTTT
TRBJ2-3	-	-	TRBV7-9	CASSPPGGVDTQYF	TGTGCCAGCAGCCCTCCGGGGGGCGTAGATACGCAGTATTTT
TRBJ2-2	-	-	TRBV5-1	CASSLWTILNTGELFF	TGCGCCAGCAGCCTATGGACTATCCTAAACACCGGGGAGCTGTTTTTT
TRBJ2-7	-	TRBD2	TRBV11-2	CASSFERTSGRHEQYF	TGTGCCAGCAGCTTCGAAAGGACTAGCGGGAGGCACGAGCAGTACTTC
TRBJ2-6	-	-	TRBV2	CASSNTGMGANGLTF	TGTGCCAGCAGTAACACAGGGATGGGGGCCAACGGCCTGACTTTC
TRBJ2-3	-	-	TRBV2	CASRMSTSTDTQYF	TGTGCCAGCAGAATGTCGACTAGCACAGATACGCAGTATTTT
TRBJ1-5	few	-	TRBV28	CASSRGPAQSAQHF	TGTGCCAGCAGTAGGGGCCCGGCGCAATCAGCCCAGCATTTT
TRBJ2-7	-	-	TRBV19	CASSIQGAGGSRISYEQYF	TGTGCCAGTAGTATCCAGGGGGCTGGCGGGAGCCGGATCTCCTACGAGCAGTACTTC
TRBJ1-6	-	-	TRBV6-4	CASSDLRRGNSPLHF	TGTGCCAGCAGTGATCTCAGGCGGGGGAATTCACCCCTCCACTTT
TRBJ2-7	-	TRBD2	TRBV4-1	CASSQDDRLADEQYF	TGCGCCAGCAGCCAAGATGATAGGCTAGCGGACGAGCAGTACTTC
TRBJ2-5	-	-	TRBV19	CASSRAETQYF	TGTGCCAGTAGTCGAGCAGAGACCCAGTACTTC
TRBJ2-3	-	-	TRBV5-1	CASTPSPGHTTDTQYF	TGCGCCAGCACCCCCAGCCCGGGACACACCACAGATACGCAGTATTTT
TRBJ2-7	-	-	TRBV11-2	CASSISTGSYEQYF	TGTGCCAGCAGCATAAGCACAGGATCCTACGAGCAGTACTTC
TRBJ2-1	-	TRBD2	TRBV9	CASSSSGSSDEQFF	TGTGCCAGCAGCTCTAGCGGGAGTTCGGATGAGCAGTTCTTC
TRBJ2-5	-	TRBD2	TRBV2	CASSEGLAGETQYF	TGTGCCAGCAGTGAAGGCCTAGCGGGAGAGACCCAGTACTTC
TRBJ2-1	few	TRBD2	TRBV5-1	CASSQGLAGEGEQFF	TGCGCCAGCAGCCAGGGACTAGCGGGAGAGGGTGAGCAGTTCTTC
TRBJ2-2	-	-	TRBV11-2	CASSLEGAGTGELFF	TGTGCCAGCAGCTTAGAGGGGGCAGGCACCGGGGAGCTGTTTTTT
TRBJ2-5	-	-	TRBV2	CASSELQGGETQYF	TGTGCCAGCAGTGAACTCCAGGGGGGCGAGACCCAGTACTTC
TRBJ2-1	-	-	TRBV7-9	CASSTRLYNEQFF	TGTGCCAGCAGCACGAGGTTATACAATGAGCAGTTCTTC
TRBJ1-6	-	TRBD1	TRBV7-8	CASSLRDSASPLHF	TGTGCCAGCAGCTTAAGGGACAGTGCTTCACCCCTCCACTTT
TRBJ2-2	-	-	TRBV10-1	CASRQGPNTGELFF	TGCGCCAGCCGGCAGGGCCCAAACACCGGGGAGCTGTTTTTT
TRBJ1-5	-	-	TRBV7-2	CASRGTAGNQPQHF	TGTGCCAGCAGAGGTACAGCGGGCAATCAGCCCCAGCATTTT
TRBJ1-5	-	TRBD1	TRBV19	CASLDTGEGQPQHF	TGTGCCAGTCTTGATACAGGGGAAGGTCAGCCCCAGCATTTT
TRBJ1-6	-	-	TRBV19	CASSIVLGDNSPLHF	TGTGCCAGTAGTATTGTTTTAGGGGATAATTCACCCCTCCACTTT